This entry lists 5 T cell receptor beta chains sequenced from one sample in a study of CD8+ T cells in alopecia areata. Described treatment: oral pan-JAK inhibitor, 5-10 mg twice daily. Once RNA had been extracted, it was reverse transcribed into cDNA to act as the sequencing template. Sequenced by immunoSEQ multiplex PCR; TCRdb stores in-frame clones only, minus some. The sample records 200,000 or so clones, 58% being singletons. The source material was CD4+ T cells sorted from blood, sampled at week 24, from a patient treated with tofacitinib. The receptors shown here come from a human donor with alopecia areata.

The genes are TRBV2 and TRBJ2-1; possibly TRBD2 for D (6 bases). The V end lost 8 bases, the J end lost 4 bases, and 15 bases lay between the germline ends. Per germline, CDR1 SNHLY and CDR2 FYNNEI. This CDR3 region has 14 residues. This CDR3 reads CASVGVAAYNEQFF. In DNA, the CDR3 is TGTGCCAGCGTGGGAGTAGCGGCATACAATGAGCAGTTCTTC.

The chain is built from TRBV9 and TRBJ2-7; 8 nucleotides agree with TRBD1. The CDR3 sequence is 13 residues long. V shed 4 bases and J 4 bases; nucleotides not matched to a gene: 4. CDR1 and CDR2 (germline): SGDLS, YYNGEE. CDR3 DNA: TGTGCCAGCAGCAATACAGGGGGGTACGAGCAGTACTTC. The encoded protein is CASSNTGGYEQYF.

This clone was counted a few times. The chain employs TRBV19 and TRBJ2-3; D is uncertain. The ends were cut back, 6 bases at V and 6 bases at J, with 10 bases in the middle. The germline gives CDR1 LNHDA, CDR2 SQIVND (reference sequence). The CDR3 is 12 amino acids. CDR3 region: CASRPTGDTQYF. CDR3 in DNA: TGTGCCAGTAGACCAACCGGGGATACGCAGTATTTT.

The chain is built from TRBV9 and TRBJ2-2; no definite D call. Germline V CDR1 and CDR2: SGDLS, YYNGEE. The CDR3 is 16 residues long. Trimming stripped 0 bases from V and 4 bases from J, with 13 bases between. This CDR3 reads CASSVELGMGTGELFF. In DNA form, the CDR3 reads TGTGCCAGCAGCGTAGAATTGGGAATGGGCACCGGGGAGCTGTTTTTT. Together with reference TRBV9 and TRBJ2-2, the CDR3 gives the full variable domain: DSGVTQTPKHLITATGQRVTLRCSPRSGDLSVYWYQQSLDQGLQFLIQYYNGEERAKGNILERFSAQQFPDLHSELNLSSLELGDSALYFCASSVELGMGTGELFFGEGSRLTVL.

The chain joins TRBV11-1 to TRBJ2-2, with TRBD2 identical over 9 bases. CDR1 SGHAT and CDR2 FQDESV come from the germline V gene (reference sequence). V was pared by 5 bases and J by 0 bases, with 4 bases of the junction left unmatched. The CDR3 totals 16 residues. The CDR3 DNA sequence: TGTGCCAGCAGCCTTGCTAGCGGGGCGAACACCGGGGAGCTGTTTTTT. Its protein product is CASSLASGANTGELFF.